This entry is about one T cell receptor (beta chain). As yet, its antigen is unknown. V dropped 5 bases and J dropped 0 bases, with 9 bases sitting between them. CDR1 is SGHDT and CDR2 is YYEEEE in the germline V gene. The CDR3 is 14 residues long. This record comes from a study of monozygotic twins with cystic fibrosis. The repertoire was sequenced with immunoSEQ multiplex PCR; TCRdb's copy has only in-frame clones and lacks some. The data show tens of thousands of clones, just under 85% seen once. Study-wide results and caveats: Monozygotic CF twin pairs shared significantly more nucleotide-identical clonotypes than unrelated CF individuals did. Clonality was generally low (median about 0.0097), higher in the most severe patients. V usage most resembled the co-twin in 13 of 16 pairs.

The TCR comes from a girl aged 2 to 9 with cystic fibrosis. The chain couples TRBV5-6 to TRBJ2-1, with D tentatively TRBD1 or TRBD2 (5 bases each). What was sequenced was blood. The DNA for the CDR3 is TGTGCCAGCAGTTCAGGGAGCTCCTACAATGAGCAGTTCTTC. It yields the protein CASSSGSSYNEQFF.